What follows are 24 T cell receptor beta chains derived from one specimen sequenced in a study of shared clonotypes between healthy human individuals. TCRdb's copy holds only in-frame clones and misses some; the assay was immunoSEQ multiplex PCR. There are fewer than 650,000 clones in the sample; 70% to 80% occur only once, and around 12% lies in the top ten. Sequenced material: PBMCs. These receptors came from a woman aged 35 to 49 in good health. Some clones in this sample may be carry-over from other donors' samples.

The gene calls are TRBV6-5 and TRBJ2-7; the match to TRBD1 covers 7 bases. CDR1 and CDR2 (germline): MNHEY, SVGAGI. The J segment lost 3 bases and the V segment lost 0 bases, leaving 2 bases of the junction unmatched. This CDR3 is 14 amino acids long. The DNA for the CDR3 is TGTGCCAGCAGTTACTCTCCAGGGGGCTACGAGCAGTACTTC. Its protein is CASSYSPGGYEQYF.

The chain combines TRBV27 with TRBJ2-7; TRBD2 matches 9 bases. The CDR3 has 16 amino acids. Trimming took 4 bases from V and 6 from J; bases not matched to a gene: 13. Germline CDR1 is MNHEY and CDR2 is SMNVEV (reference sequence). The CDR3 protein is CASSSLPSGILLEQYF. For the CDR3, the DNA is TGTGCCAGCAGTTCTCTTCCTAGCGGGATTCTTCTCGAGCAGTACTTC.

As regards this clone: Other DNA sequences from this sample encode an identical CDR3 as well. This sequence joins TRBV18 and TRBJ2-3; tentative D call: TRBD2 (5 bases). Germline V gives CDR1 KGHSH, CDR2 LQKENI. This CDR3 is 15 amino acids long. Trimming stripped 2 bases from V and 5 bases from J, with 14 bases between. CDR3: CASSPGLAGGDTQYF. The CDR3 region has the DNA TGTGCCAGCTCACCAGGGCTAGCCGGTGGAGATACGCAGTATTTT.

The chain has TRBV27 and TRBJ1-5, with D possibly TRBD1 on 5 matching bases. Germline V gene data show CDR1 as MNHEY and CDR2 as SMNVEV (reference sequence). The CDR3 has 14 amino acids. The V gene lost 5 bases and the J gene lost 0 bases, with 8 bases spanning the gap. CDR3 bases: TGTGCCAGCAGTCCGACAGATAGCAATCAGCCCCAGCATTTT. It translates to CASSPTDSNQPQHF.

The chain carries TRBV27 and TRBJ1-1, with D uncertain. Germline values: CDR1 MNHEY, CDR2 SMNVEV (reference sequence). This CDR3 has 13 residues. Trimming removed 3 bases at V and 7 bases at J, with 12 bases between. This CDR3 is CASSFVTGREAFF. The CDR3 DNA sequence: TGTGCCAGCAGTTTCGTGACGGGCCGTGAAGCTTTCTTT.

The V call is TRBV5-1, the J call TRBJ1-2; TRBD1 aligns across 7 bases. This CDR3 region has 14 residues. CDR1 and CDR2 (germline): SGHRS, YFSETQ. V was clipped by 4 bases and J by 8 bases; unmatched bases: 11. The CDR3 sequence is CASSPGTAMKGYTF. The DNA for the CDR3 is TGCGCCAGCAGCCCTGGGACAGCAATGAAAGGCTACACCTTC.

This clone was observed many times. Distinct nucleotide sequences in the sample also encode this CDR3. This chain connects TRBV30 to TRBJ1-5; D is undetermined. The ends were cut back, 0 bases at V and 3 bases at J, with 15 bases in the middle. Germline CDR1 is GTSNPN and CDR2 is SVGIG (reference sequence). This CDR3 region has 16 residues. CDR3: CAWSVQSGTYNQPQHF. The CDR3 bases are TGTGCCTGGAGTGTACAGTCCGGTACCTACAATCAGCCCCAGCATTTT.

There are a few counts of this clone. CDR3 residues: CASSEGGAGTAETQYF. Here the CDR3 DNA reads TGCGCCAGCAGTGAGGGTGGGGCAGGTACGGCAGAGACCCAGTACTTC. The chain couples TRBV10-1 to TRBJ2-5, with D possibly TRBD1 on 5 matching bases. From germline, CDR1 is WNHNN and CDR2 SYGVQD (reference sequence). CDR3 length: 16 residues. The V end lost 2 bases, the J end lost 4 bases, and 17 bases lay between the germline ends.

In the case of this clone: A clone one base away is much larger, so this may be a read error. The chain joins TRBV5-4 to TRBJ2-7, with D possibly matching TRBD2 (5 bases). From germline, CDR1 is SGHNT and CDR2 YYREEE (reference sequence). The CDR3 length is 13 residues. CDR3 sequence reads: CAGSGAQTYEQYF. The CDR3 nucleotides read TGTGCCGGCAGCGGAGCCCAGACCTACGAGCAGTACTTC. Looking up the rest from reference TRBV5-4 and TRBJ2-7 gives the full variable domain: ETGVTQSPTHLIKTRGQQVTLRCSSQSGHNTVSWYQQALGQGPQFIFQYYREEENGRGNFPPRFSGLQFPNYSSELNVNALELDDSALYLCAGSGAQTYEQYFGPGTRLTVT.

The J gene is TRBJ2-7, the V gene TRBV30; 10 nucleotides agree with TRBD2. The trim removed 3 bases at V and 3 bases at J, leaving 5 bases unmatched. The germline CDR1 and CDR2 sequences are GTSNPN and SVGIG (reference sequence). This CDR3 spans 14 amino acids. DNA for the CDR3: TGTGCCTGGAGACCGGGACTAGCGAACTACGAGCAGTACTTC. Translation: CAWRPGLANYEQYF.

This sequence joins TRBV5-1 and TRBJ1-3; D is undetermined. Trimming took 0 bases from V and 0 from J, leaving 10 bases between them. The CDR3 consists of 16 residues. Germline V CDR1 and CDR2: SGHRS, YFSETQ. The CDR3 nucleotides read TGCGCCAGCAGCTTGGGACATCTGAGCTCTGGAAACACCATATATTTT. This gives the protein CASSLGHLSSGNTIYF.

The genes are TRBV2 and TRBJ2-7; unclear D gene. The CDR3 extends over 15 amino acids. CDR1 SNHLY and CDR2 FYNNEI come from the germline V gene. V lost 3 bases and J lost 3, with 15 bases in between. The DNA of the CDR3 is TGTGCCAGCAGTGACGGGCGAGCCAGGTACTACGAGCAGTACTTC. It yields the protein CASSDGRARYYEQYF.

Notes on this clone: A far more abundant clone sits one base away, making this likely a read error. The same CDR3 arises from other DNA sequences in this sample as well. This chain connects TRBV25-1 to TRBJ1-4, with 7 nucleotides matching TRBD1. The CDR3 runs to 14 residues. CDR1 is MGHDK, CDR2 SYGVNS, per germline. V lost 3 bases and J lost 7; bases outside the gene matches: 5. DNA of the CDR3: TGTGCCAGCAGTGAGACAGGGATCGGTGAAAAACTGTTTTTT. Translated: CASSETGIGEKLFF.

The rearrangement links TRBV7-2 to TRBJ1-5; D gene ambiguous. Deletions cut 5 bases from V and 4 bases from J, with 9 bases between. Germline values: CDR1 SGHTA, CDR2 FQGNSA. This CDR3 has 13 residues. The CDR3 nucleotides read TGTGCCAGCAGCCGCCTTGTAAATCAGCCCCAGCATTTT. Its protein product is CASSRLVNQPQHF. The variable domain in full, with the rest retrieved from reference TRBV7-2 and TRBJ1-5, is GAGVSQSPSNKVTEKGKDVELRCDPISGHTALYWYRQSLGQGLEFLIYFQGNSAPDKSGLPSDRFSAERTGGSVSTLTIQRTQQEDSAVYLCASSRLVNQPQHFGDGTRLSIL.

The V gene is TRBV11-1, the J gene TRBJ2-5; the D gene could be TRBD1 or TRBD2 (5 bases each). Germline V gene sequence: CDR1 SGHAT, CDR2 FQDESV (reference sequence). The CDR3 sequence is 15 residues long. Trimming removed 1 base from V and 3 bases from J, with 12 bases in between. CDR3 in DNA: TGTGCCAGCAGCTTAGGGTGGGGACCTAAAGAGACCCAGTACTTC. It codes for CASSLGWGPKETQYF.

The V and J genes are TRBV4-1 and TRBJ2-7; TRBD2 matches 8 bases. V trimming: 2 bases; J trimming: 0 bases; junction bases outside the gene matches: 6. Germline V gene sequence: CDR1 MGHRA, CDR2 YSYEKL. This CDR3 is built from 16 residues. CDR3 amino acids: CASSQSTSGSSYEQYF. DNA of the CDR3: TGCGCCAGCAGCCAAAGCACTAGCGGTTCCTCCTACGAGCAGTACTTC.

This chain uses TRBV30 with TRBJ1-1; TRBD1 matches at 7 bases. J gave up 4 bases and V 0 bases, and 2 bases lay outside the gene matches. Germline lookup yields CDR1 GTSNPN and CDR2 SVGIG (reference sequence). The CDR3 covers 13 residues. CDR3: CAWSVGQPTEAFF. Written as DNA, the CDR3 is TGTGCCTGGAGTGTGGGACAGCCCACTGAAGCTTTCTTT.

The CDR3: CASSPPIRGDNQPQHF. The CDR3 DNA sequence: TGTGCCAGCAGTCCCCCCATAAGGGGCGACAATCAGCCCCAGCATTTT. The chain recombines TRBV28 with TRBJ1-5; tentatively, D is TRBD1 (5 bases). The germline CDR1 and CDR2 sequences are MDHEN and SYDVKM. This CDR3 comprises 16 residues. V lost 5 bases, J lost 3 bases, and 17 bases lay in between.

This clone was seen a single time. V is TRBV5-1 and J is TRBJ1-3; the D is unclear. Trimming removed 2 bases at V and 4 bases at J, with 10 bases between. The CDR3 loop spans 14 amino acids. Germline V gene sequence: CDR1 SGHRS, CDR2 YFSETQ. CDR3 region: CASSLDRTGNTIYF. CDR3 nucleotides: TGCGCCAGCAGCTTAGATCGAACGGGAAACACCATATATTTT. The whole variable domain, remainder taken from reference TRBV5-1 and TRBJ1-3, is KAGVTQTPRYLIKTRGQQVTLSCSPISGHRSVSWYQQTPGQGLQFLFEYFSETQRNKGNFPGRFSGRQFSNSRSEMNVSTLELGDSALYLCASSLDRTGNTIYFGEGSWLTVV.

This sequence joins TRBV5-1 and TRBJ2-1; D not resolved. V lost 1 base and J 5 bases, leaving 13 bases between the germline ends. Germline-derived CDR1 and CDR2 are SGHRS and YFSETQ. The CDR3 loop spans 15 amino acids. The DNA for the CDR3 is TGCGCCAGCAGCTTGAGTAGGTGGTCTAACAATGAGCAGTTCTTC. As protein: CASSLSRWSNNEQFF. Full variable domain (remainder filled in from reference TRBV5-1 and TRBJ2-1): KAGVTQTPRYLIKTRGQQVTLSCSPISGHRSVSWYQQTPGQGLQFLFEYFSETQRNKGNFPGRFSGRQFSNSRSEMNVSTLELGDSALYLCASSLSRWSNNEQFFGPGTRLTVL.

Concerning this clone itself: Other DNA sequences from this sample encode an identical CDR3 as well. The chain recombines TRBV19 with TRBJ2-7, with TRBD2 matching over 7 bases. The CDR3 has 14 residues. Trimming cost V 4 bases and J 2 bases; bases outside gene matches: 5. Germline V gives CDR1 LNHDA, CDR2 SQIVND (reference sequence). The CDR3 region has the DNA TGTGCCAGTAGTACCCCCGGACTAGCCTACGAGCAGTACTTC. Amino acid sequence: CASSTPGLAYEQYF.

The rearrangement uses TRBV27 and TRBJ2-3; 11 bases fit TRBD2. CDR3 length: 16 residues. V was pared by 3 bases and J by 5 bases, with 7 bases of the junction left unmatched. The germline V gene encodes CDR1 MNHEY and CDR2 SMNVEV (reference sequence). Here the CDR3 reads CASSFLAGGLGDTQYF. For the CDR3, the DNA is TGTGCCAGCAGTTTTCTAGCGGGAGGACTAGGAGATACGCAGTATTTT.

This chain joins TRBV7-9 and TRBJ2-2, with 7 bases that match TRBD2. Germline assignment: CDR1 SEHNR and CDR2 FQNEAQ (reference sequence). V dropped 1 base and J dropped 4; count of bases not matched to a gene: 9. The CDR3 totals 17 residues. The CDR3 protein is CASSLVRSVAGTGELFF. The CDR3 DNA reads as TGTGCCAGCAGCTTAGTAAGGTCGGTAGCGGGCACCGGGGAGCTGTTTTTT.

The gene calls are TRBV7-9 and TRBJ1-3; tentative D call: TRBD1 (5 bases). Germline CDR1 reads SEHNR; CDR2 reads FQNEAQ (reference sequence). V lost 1 base and J 9 bases, leaving 10 bases between the germline ends. This CDR3 is built from 13 residues. In DNA form, the CDR3 reads TGTGCCAGCAGCTTAGGGGGCCCAAGCACCATATATTTT. Residues: CASSLGGPSTIYF.